A single sample is the source of the 17 T cell receptor beta chains below, sequenced in a study of radiotherapy plus CTLA-4 blockade in lung cancer. Sequenced by immunoSEQ multiplex PCR; TCRdb stores in-frame clones only, minus some. The sample has fewer than 95,000 clones; roughly 85% are singletons. Source: peripheral blood, taken from a patient treated with radiotherapy plus ipilimumab. These receptors came from a human donor with non-small cell lung cancer who had stable disease on radiotherapy plus ipilimumab.

This chain connects TRBV14 to TRBJ1-1, with D maybe TRBD1 (6 bases). The CDR3 spans 15 residues. Germline values: CDR1 SGHDN, CDR2 FVKESK. Trimming took 0 bases from V and 5 from J, leaving 13 bases between them. In DNA, the CDR3 is TGTGCCAGCAGCCAAGATCCACAGGGAAAGACTGAAGCTTTCTTT. Encoded protein: CASSQDPQGKTEAFF.

This clone was seen a few times. This chain links TRBV5-1 with TRBJ1-6; TRBD1 agrees at 7 bases. This CDR3 has 15 residues. Germline V gene lookup returns CDR1 SGHRS and CDR2 YFSETQ. The ends lost 0 bases at V and 9 bases at J; junction bases unmatched: 6. CDR3 coding DNA: TGCGCCAGCAGCTTGGGCCGGGACAGCTTTTCACCCCTCCACTTT. It yields the protein CASSLGRDSFSPLHF.

V usage is TRBV5-1 and J usage is TRBJ2-3; maybe TRBD2 (6 bases). V was cut by 7 bases and J by 2 bases, with 23 bases left in between. CDR1 is SGHRS and CDR2 is YFSETQ in the germline V gene. The CDR3 has 17 residues. This chain's CDR3 is CASRYTGDLLHTDTQYF. The CDR3 DNA follows: TGCGCCAGCCGCTATACGGGGGACCTTTTACACACAGATACGCAGTATTTT.

The chain combines TRBV28 with TRBJ2-1; 9 nucleotides align to TRBD2. The CDR3 runs 15 residues. Germline V gene data show CDR1 as MDHEN and CDR2 as SYDVKM. The J segment lost 10 bases and the V segment lost 5 bases, leaving 12 bases of the junction unmatched. CDR3: CASSPAGGPGKEQFF. The CDR3 bases are TGTGCCAGCAGTCCAGCGGGAGGACCGGGCAAAGAGCAGTTCTTC.

V is TRBV6-5 and J is TRBJ2-1; TRBD2 matches 14 bases. The CDR3 loop spans 15 amino acids. Germline V lookup: CDR1 MNHEY, CDR2 SVGAGI. The junction had 0 bases not matched to a gene; V was cut back by 2 bases and J by 6 bases. As DNA, the CDR3 is TGTGCCAGCAGTTACGGGACTAGCGGGGGCAATGAGCAGTTCTTC. Translated, it gives CASSYGTSGGNEQFF.

The rearrangement uses TRBV11-2 and TRBJ2-5; 9 bases match TRBD2. Germline V gene lookup returns CDR1 SGHAT and CDR2 FQNNGV. The length of the CDR3 is 14 residues. With V trimmed by 5 bases and J by 5 bases, 6 bases remained unmatched. This chain's CDR3 is CASSISGGRETQYF. DNA for the CDR3: TGTGCCAGCAGCATTAGCGGGGGAAGGGAGACCCAGTACTTC.

The chain employs TRBV9 and TRBJ1-5; D possibly corresponds to TRBD1 (5 bases). The length of the CDR3 is 16 residues. Germline CDR1 SGDLS, CDR2 YYNGEE. The V gene lost 0 bases and the J gene lost 0 bases, with 10 bases spanning the gap. The CDR3: CASSVGLGDSNQPQHF. The CDR3 DNA reads as TGTGCCAGCAGCGTAGGGTTGGGGGATAGCAATCAGCCCCAGCATTTT.

The chain links TRBV30 to TRBJ1-4, with a tentative D call TRBD1 (5 bases). This CDR3 has 16 residues. The V gene's germline CDR1 is GTSNPN and CDR2 SVGIG (reference sequence). V was shortened by 2 bases and J by 2 bases, with 15 bases between the two germline ends. The CDR3 sequence is CAWSTGTVLTNEKLFF. CDR3 nucleotide sequence: TGTGCCTGGAGTACGGGGACGGTGCTCACTAATGAAAAACTGTTTTTT.

The chain combines TRBV19 with TRBJ1-5; D perhaps matches TRBD1 (6 bases). Germline CDR1 LNHDA, CDR2 SQIVND (reference sequence). V lost 6 bases, J lost 5 bases, and 17 bases lay in between. The CDR3 runs to 15 residues. CDR3 in amino acids: CASRTTGSSYQPQHF. The CDR3, as DNA: TGTGCCAGTAGGACAACAGGGAGCTCATATCAGCCCCAGCATTTT.

The rearrangement links TRBV19 to TRBJ2-5, with D possibly being TRBD1 (6 bases). V lost 5 bases, J lost 4 bases, and 23 bases lay in between. The CDR3 is 17 amino acids. Germline CDR1 reads LNHDA; CDR2 reads SQIVND (reference sequence). CDR3 region: CASSLNTGTPQVETQYF. The CDR3 nucleotides read TGTGCCAGTAGTCTAAACACCGGGACACCCCAGGTAGAGACCCAGTACTTC. The full variable domain, completed using reference TRBV19 and TRBJ2-5, is DGGITQSPKYLFRKEGQNVTLSCEQNLNHDAMYWYRQDPGQGLRLIYYSQIVNDFQKGDIAEGYSVSREKKESFPLTVTSAQKNPTAFYLCASSLNTGTPQVETQYFGPGTRLLVL.

For the CDR3, the DNA is TGTGCCAGCAGCCCCGGGACAGGTGGCTATGGCTACACCTTC. Translating gives CASSPGTGGYGYTF. This sequence joins TRBV6-6 and TRBJ1-2; TRBD1 matches 8 bases. The germline gives CDR1 MNHNY, CDR2 SVGAGI (reference sequence). V was pared by 6 bases and J by 4 bases, with 7 bases of the junction left unmatched. This CDR3 has 14 amino acids.

This chain uses TRBV15 with TRBJ1-3, with a weak D call TRBD1 (6 bases). V was trimmed by 0 bases and J by 2 bases, leaving 11 bases between them. CDR1 is LNHNV, CDR2 YYDKDF, per germline (reference sequence). This CDR3 comprises 16 residues. The CDR3 DNA reads TGTGCCACCAGCAGAGAAGGACAGTTAACTGGAAACACCATATATTTT. Translating it yields CATSREGQLTGNTIYF.

The rearrangement links TRBV19 to TRBJ1-5, with D maybe TRBD1 (6 bases). CDR1 and CDR2 (germline): LNHDA, SQIVND (reference sequence). This CDR3 comprises 13 residues. Trimming took off 5 bases at V and 4 bases at J, with 9 bases between the two ends. The DNA of the CDR3 is TGTGCCAGTAGTCGACAGGCTAATCAGCCCCAGCATTTT. Translating gives CASSRQANQPQHF.

The chain combines TRBV6-5 with TRBJ1-5; no clear D gene. Germline loops: CDR1 MNHEY, CDR2 SVGAGI. V was trimmed by 0 bases and J by 6 bases, leaving 9 bases between them. The CDR3 totals 14 residues. The CDR3 sequence: CASSYSGIGQPQHF. In DNA form, the CDR3 reads TGTGCCAGCAGTTACTCGGGGATTGGTCAGCCCCAGCATTTT.

The V gene is TRBV28, the J gene TRBJ2-1; a weak D match, TRBD1 (5 bases). Trimming took off 8 bases at V and 0 bases at J, with 20 bases between the two ends. The CDR3 runs 17 residues. CDR1 is MDHEN and CDR2 is SYDVKM in the germline V gene. CDR3 sequence: CASSTDSHMRSYNEQFF. The CDR3, as DNA: TGTGCCAGCTCGACCGACAGCCATATGCGCTCCTACAATGAGCAGTTCTTC.

This chain uses TRBV11-2 with TRBJ1-5; D perhaps matches TRBD1 (6 bases). Germline CDR1 reads SGHAT; CDR2 reads FQNNGV. This CDR3 region has 13 residues. V lost 5 bases to trimming and J lost 4 bases, with 9 bases between them. CDR3 nucleotide sequence: TGTGCCAGCAGCGTACAGGGAAATCAGCCCCAGCATTTT. Protein sequence: CASSVQGNQPQHF. The whole variable domain, remainder taken from reference TRBV11-2 and TRBJ1-5, is EAGVAQSPRYKIIEKRQSVAFWCNPISGHATLYWYQQILGQGPKLLIQFQNNGVVDDSQLPKDRFSAERLKGVDSTLKIQPAKLEDSAVYLCASSVQGNQPQHFGDGTRLSIL.

This clone was observed once. The chain uses TRBV28 and TRBJ1-1, with 7 bases identical to TRBD1. CDR3 size: 17 residues. The germline CDR1 and CDR2 sequences are MDHEN and SYDVKM. After removal of 4 bases from V and 4 bases from J, the junction contained 15 bases not matched to a gene. This chain's CDR3 is CASSSQTGHLKITEAFF. CDR3 nucleotides: TGTGCCAGCAGTTCCCAGACAGGGCATTTGAAGATCACTGAAGCTTTCTTT.